This T cell receptor beta chain was captured by sequencing in a study of blood T cell repertoires in COVID-19. About the research overall: Sites in the United States, Italy and Spain provided acute and convalescent COVID-19 samples. In each case, the material was cDNA or gDNA derived from T cells, B-cell-depleted T cells, or PBMCs.

As processed by the authors: Researchers report that nucleated cell counts were estimated from reference gene primer amplification. Sequencing used immunoSEQ multiplex PCR; TCRdb keeps in-frame clones, though not all of them. V, J and clone size reflect that table, while D and trimming were determined from the DNA. The data show 35,000 to 45,000 clones, about three quarters seen once. The CDR3 extends over 11 amino acids. Trimming took off 4 bases at V and 6 bases at J, with 7 bases between the two ends. Germline V CDR1 and CDR2: SGHKS, YYEKEE (reference sequence). The chain combines TRBV5-5 with TRBJ1-1; D not certain. Sequencing was carried out using peripheral blood. This TCR was recovered from an older man with active or convalescent COVID-19. Here the CDR3 DNA reads TGTGCCAGCAGCAAGCGCTCTGAAGCTTTCTTT. Its translation is CASSKRSEAFF. The whole variable domain, remainder taken from reference TRBV5-5 and TRBJ1-1, is DAGVTQSPTHLIKTRGQQVTLRCSPISGHKSVSWYQQVLGQGPQFIFQYYEKEERGRGNFPDRFSARQFPNYSSELNVNALLLGDSALYLCASSKRSEAFFGQGTRLTVV.